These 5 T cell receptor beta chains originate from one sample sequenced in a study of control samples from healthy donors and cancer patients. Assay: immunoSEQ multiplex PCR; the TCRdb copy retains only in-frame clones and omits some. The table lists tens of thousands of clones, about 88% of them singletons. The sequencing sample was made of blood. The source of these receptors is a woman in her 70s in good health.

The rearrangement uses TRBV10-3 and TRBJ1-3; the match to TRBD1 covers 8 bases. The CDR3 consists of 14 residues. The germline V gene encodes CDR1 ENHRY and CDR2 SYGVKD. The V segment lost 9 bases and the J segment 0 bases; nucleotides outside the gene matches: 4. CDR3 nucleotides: TGTGCCATTGGACAGGGCCGCTCTGGAAACACCATATATTTT. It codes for CAIGQGRSGNTIYF.

This CDR3 is CASSESPQTRETQYF. DNA of the CDR3: TGTGCCAGCAGTGAATCCCCCCAGACCCGAGAGACCCAGTACTTC. The gene calls are TRBV6-1 and TRBJ2-5, with D hard to call. This CDR3 comprises 15 residues. V lost 2 bases and J lost 4, with 14 bases in between. Germline V gene data show CDR1 as MNHNS and CDR2 as SASEGT.

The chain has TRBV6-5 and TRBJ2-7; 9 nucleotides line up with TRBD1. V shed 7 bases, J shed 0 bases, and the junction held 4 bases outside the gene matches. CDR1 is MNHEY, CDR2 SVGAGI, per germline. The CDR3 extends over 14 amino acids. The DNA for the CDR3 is TGTGCCAGCAACACAGGGGGCTACTCCTACGAGCAGTACTTC. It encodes CASNTGGYSYEQYF.

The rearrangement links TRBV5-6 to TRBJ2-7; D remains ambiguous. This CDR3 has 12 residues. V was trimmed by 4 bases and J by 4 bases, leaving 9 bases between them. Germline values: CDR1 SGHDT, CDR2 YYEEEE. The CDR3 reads CASSKESYEQYF. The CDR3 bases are TGTGCCAGCAGCAAGGAGTCTTACGAGCAGTACTTC.

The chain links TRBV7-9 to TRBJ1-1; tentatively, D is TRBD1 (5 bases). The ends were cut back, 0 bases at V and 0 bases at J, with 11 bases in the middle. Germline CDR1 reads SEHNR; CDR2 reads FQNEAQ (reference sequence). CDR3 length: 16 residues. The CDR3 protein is CASSLAKGNMNTEAFF. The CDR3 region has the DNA TGTGCCAGCAGCTTAGCCAAGGGGAACATGAACACTGAAGCTTTCTTT.